This T cell receptor (beta chain) is drawn from a study of blood T cell repertoires in COVID-19. The V and J ends lost 1 base and 11 bases respectively, with 14 bases between them. The germline gives CDR1 GTSNPN, CDR2 SVGIG (reference sequence). There are 12 residues in the CDR3. Some clones are missing from TCRdb's copy, which holds only in-frame ones; the method was immunoSEQ multiplex PCR. Among roughly 87,000 clones listed, approximately 85% were seen once. This clonotype was obtained from a woman aged 80 or older with COVID-19, enrolled during active disease. Sequenced sample: peripheral blood. The chain joins TRBV30 to TRBJ1-1; no clear D. CDR3 DNA: TGTGCCTGGAGTGAGCCTTTAATGATGGCTTTCTTT. Amino acids: CAWSEPLMMAFF.